What follows are 25 T cell receptor beta chains derived from one specimen sequenced in a study of early stage breast cancer tumors. TCRdb's copy holds only in-frame clones and misses some; the assay was immunoSEQ multiplex PCR. The sample shows 6,500 or so clones, about 62% of them seen only once. The sequenced material came from normal breast tissue next to the tumor. The receptors were gathered from a person between 50 and 60 years old with breast cancer.

This chain links TRBV5-1 with TRBJ2-1, with TRBD2 matching 7 bases. The V segment lost 4 bases and the J segment 0 bases; nucleotides outside the gene matches: 4. Germline values: CDR1 SGHRS, CDR2 YFSETQ. This CDR3 region has 15 residues. CDR3 loop: CASSLAESSYNEQFF. CDR3 DNA sequence: TGCGCCAGCAGCCTAGCGGAGAGCTCCTACAATGAGCAGTTCTTC.

The chain recombines TRBV6-5 with TRBJ1-2; D call uncertain. This CDR3 comprises 12 residues. Germline V gene sequence: CDR1 MNHEY, CDR2 SVGAGI. V was trimmed by 1 base and J by 8 bases, leaving 8 bases between them. CDR3 sequence (DNA): TGTGCCAGCAGTTACTTTGAAGGGGGCTACACCTTC. This encodes CASSYFEGGYTF.

This clone counts as large. The chain combines TRBV5-5 with TRBJ2-7; no firm D call. V lost 5 bases, J lost 2 bases, and 14 bases lay in between. The germline V gene has CDR1 SGHKS and CDR2 YYEKEE (reference sequence). The CDR3 spans 14 residues. CDR3 in amino acids: CASSYTQVPYEQYF. CDR3 DNA sequence: TGTGCCAGCAGTTACACTCAGGTCCCCTACGAGCAGTACTTC.

The V and J genes are TRBV20-1 and TRBJ1-1; D not resolved. The CDR3 contains 11 residues. V gave up 0 bases and J gave up 6 bases, with 5 bases separating them. The V gene's germline CDR1 is DFQATT and CDR2 SNEGSKA (reference sequence). The CDR3 DNA reads as TGCAGTGCTAGAGACGAAGCTGAAGCTTTCTTT. This gives the protein CSARDEAEAFF.

The V gene is TRBV28, the J gene TRBJ2-5, with D possibly TRBD1 on 6 matching bases. Trimming left V 6 bases short and J 3 bases short, with 11 bases between. Germline CDR1 reads MDHEN; CDR2 reads SYDVKM. The CDR3 has 13 residues. CDR3 sequence reads: CASSPDSEETQYF. The CDR3 DNA sequence: TGTGCCAGCAGCCCGGACAGCGAAGAGACCCAGTACTTC.

The chain employs TRBV7-3 and TRBJ2-1, with D tentatively TRBD2 (6 bases). Germline V gene lookup returns CDR1 SGHTA and CDR2 FQGTGA. Trimming pared 0 bases from V and 7 bases from J, leaving 10 bases between. There are 14 residues in the CDR3. The CDR3 nucleotides are TGTGCCAGCAGCTTAACCCCGACTAGGAATGAGCAGTTCTTC. This encodes CASSLTPTRNEQFF.

This clone is a singleton in its sample. The genes are TRBV7-3 and TRBJ2-3; D is unresolved. Between the trimmed V and J ends, which lost 3 bases and 1 base, there was a span of 8 bases. CDR3 length: 14 residues. CDR1 is SGHTA, CDR2 FQGTGA, per germline. CDR3 bases: TGTGCCAGCAGCTTTTCCCAGGGCACAGATACGCAGTATTTT. This encodes CASSFSQGTDTQYF.

The chain joins TRBV5-6 to TRBJ2-4; D is uncertain. The germline CDR1 and CDR2 sequences are SGHDT and YYEEEE. Trimming stripped 0 bases from V and 0 bases from J, with 4 bases between. This CDR3 region has 14 residues. CDR3 in DNA: TGTGCCAGCAGCTTGGATGGAGCCAAAAACATTCAGTACTTC. Amino acid sequence: CASSLDGAKNIQYF.

The chain recombines TRBV7-9 with TRBJ2-1, with D maybe TRBD2 (6 bases). Deletions cut 1 base from V and 8 bases from J, with 15 bases between. Germline CDR1 SEHNR, CDR2 FQNEAQ (reference sequence). The CDR3 spans 15 residues. The CDR3 spells CASSLVGLGDDEQFF. In DNA form, the CDR3 reads TGTGCCAGCAGCTTAGTGGGACTGGGGGACGATGAGCAGTTCTTC.

The J gene is TRBJ2-3, the V gene TRBV6-6; D unresolved. From germline, CDR1 is MNHNY and CDR2 SVGAGI (reference sequence). Trimming shortened V by 3 bases and J by 0 bases, and 10 bases separated the two germline ends. The length of the CDR3 is 15 residues. CDR3 bases: TGTGCCAGCAGTTATTTGGGGTCAAGCACAGATACGCAGTATTTT. Encoded protein: CASSYLGSSTDTQYF.

This clone was counted a few times. The gene calls are TRBV29-1 and TRBJ1-3; D is unclear. Trimming took off 7 bases at V and 2 bases at J, with 6 bases between the two ends. CDR3 size: 11 residues. Germline V gene sequence: CDR1 SQVTM, CDR2 ANQGSEA. The DNA of the CDR3 is TGCAGCGGTGGAGCTGGAAACACCATATATTTT. It yields the protein CSGGAGNTIYF.

This clone qualifies as large. Other nucleotide sequences in the sample specify the same CDR3. J is TRBJ2-1 and V is TRBV7-3; D is uncertain. The CDR3 covers 14 residues. V was shortened by 2 bases and J by 8 bases, with 13 bases between the two germline ends. Per germline, CDR1 SGHTA and CDR2 FQGTGA. CDR3 nucleotides: TGTGCCAGCAGCTTAGACGGCGTCCTCGATGAGCAGTTCTTC. Encoded protein: CASSLDGVLDEQFF.

This clone was recorded once. The chain joins TRBV21-1 to TRBJ2-5; the D call of TRBD2 is as the table states it, not checked on the DNA. TRBV21-1 is described as a pseudogene. The CDR3 loop spans 14 amino acids. This CDR3 is CASTSGRAQETQYF. DNA for the CDR3: TGTGCCAGTACTAGCGGGAGGGCCCAGGAGACCCAGTACTTC.

The gene calls are TRBV7-9 and TRBJ2-2, with 7 bases matching TRBD2. J was trimmed by 7 bases and V by 1 base; bases with no gene match: 6. Germline loops: CDR1 SEHNR, CDR2 FQNEAQ (reference sequence). This CDR3 contains 15 residues. The DNA for the CDR3 is TGTGCCAGCAGCTTAGTTGCGGGAGCGATCGGGGAGCTGTTTTTT. Encoded protein: CASSLVAGAIGELFF.

Comments on this clone: Other DNA sequences in this specimen translate into the identical CDR3. The rearrangement links TRBV11-2 to TRBJ2-1; 9 bases align to TRBD1. The junction had 6 bases not matched to a gene; V was cut back by 3 bases and J by 0 bases. Germline CDR1 SGHAT, CDR2 FQNNGV. This CDR3 contains 17 residues. The CDR3 DNA reads TGTGCCAGCAGCTTGCGACAGGGGGATAGCTCCTACAATGAGCAGTTCTTC. Amino acids: CASSLRQGDSSYNEQFF.

The rearrangement uses TRBV9 and TRBJ2-3; D is perhaps TRBD1 or TRBD2 (5 bases each). The length of the CDR3 is 15 residues. Trimming took 4 bases from V and 7 from J, leaving 19 bases between them. Germline CDR1 is SGDLS and CDR2 is YYNGEE. The CDR3 loop is CASSHSGGAVNTQYF. The CDR3 coding sequence is TGTGCCAGCAGCCATTCTGGGGGAGCTGTGAATACGCAGTATTTT.

The chain carries TRBV25-1 and TRBJ2-7; TRBD2 matches at 8 bases. CDR1 is MGHDK and CDR2 is SYGVNS in the germline V gene. V gave up 10 bases and J gave up 5 bases; unmatched junction bases: 13. This CDR3 has 14 residues. CDR3 amino acids: CATSRGGDVNEQYF. The CDR3 DNA reads as TGTGCCACCTCCCGGGGGGGGGACGTTAACGAGCAGTACTTC.

The J gene is TRBJ2-2, the V gene TRBV2, with a possible D match to TRBD1 (5 bases). The germline gives CDR1 SNHLY, CDR2 FYNNEI. Trimming took 2 bases from V and 5 from J, leaving 12 bases between them. This CDR3 has 15 residues. The CDR3 here is CASSEQGYQTGELFF. Written as DNA, the CDR3 is TGTGCCAGCAGTGAACAGGGCTACCAGACCGGGGAGCTGTTTTTT.

The chain recombines TRBV12-5 with TRBJ2-2, with a possible D match to TRBD1 (5 bases). This CDR3 contains 13 residues. V was shortened by 6 bases and J by 5 bases, with 10 bases between the two germline ends. From germline, CDR1 is LGHNT and CDR2 FRNRAP. CDR3 sequence reads: CASGGLLTGELFF. The CDR3 DNA follows: TGTGCTAGTGGGGGGCTATTGACCGGGGAGCTGTTTTTT.

J is TRBJ1-2 and V is TRBV7-9, with 7 bases aligning to TRBD1. The CDR3 covers 15 residues. The germline V gene has CDR1 SEHNR and CDR2 FQNEAQ (reference sequence). Trimming took 8 bases from V and 3 from J; bases not matched to a gene: 12. This CDR3 reads CASGQAGGPYYGYTF. Here the CDR3 DNA reads TGTGCCAGCGGACAGGCAGGGGGGCCTTACTATGGCTACACCTTC.

The J gene is TRBJ2-1, the V gene TRBV7-9; 9 bases match TRBD2. The trim removed 5 bases at V and 8 bases at J, leaving 10 bases unmatched. The germline V gene encodes CDR1 SEHNR and CDR2 FQNEAQ (reference sequence). The CDR3 has 15 amino acids. CDR3: CASSRGSAGGDEQFF. The CDR3 DNA reads as TGTGCCAGCAGCCGCGGGTCAGCGGGAGGCGATGAGCAGTTCTTC.

This rearrangement joins TRBV2 to TRBJ1-4; 8 bases are a match to TRBD1. The CDR3 has 15 amino acids. Germline loops: CDR1 SNHLY, CDR2 FYNNEI. After removal of 5 bases from V and 2 bases from J, the junction contained 4 bases not matched to a gene. The CDR3 DNA is TGTGCCAGCAGTCCCACAGGGGGTACTAATGAAAAACTGTTTTTT. Translated, it gives CASSPTGGTNEKLFF.

The J gene is TRBJ2-5, the V gene TRBV5-1; TRBD1 might be the D (6 bases). This CDR3 is built from 15 residues. V lost 4 bases and J lost 5, with 18 bases in between. Germline V gene lookup returns CDR1 SGHRS and CDR2 YFSETQ. The CDR3 nucleotides are TGCGCCAGCAGCCCGATCGCAGGGGAGTGGGAGACCCAGTACTTC. This translates into CASSPIAGEWETQYF.

The chain uses TRBV19 and TRBJ2-7, with TRBD1 matching over 9 bases. Germline trimming cut 5 bases from V and 2 bases from J; bases unmatched to any gene: 4. CDR1 is LNHDA and CDR2 is SQIVND in the germline V gene (reference sequence). The CDR3 spans 14 residues. Written as DNA, the CDR3 is TGTGCCAGTAGTCCCGGGACAGGGACCTACGAGCAGTACTTC. Protein: CASSPGTGTYEQYF.

The chain has TRBV5-8 and TRBJ1-1, with unresolved D. The V gene's germline CDR1 is SGHTS and CDR2 YDEGEE. Deletions cut 2 bases from V and 4 bases from J, with 18 bases between. CDR3 length equals 16 residues. CDR3: CASSFKTGIMGTEAFF. The CDR3 nucleotides are TGTGCCAGCAGCTTTAAGACGGGGATTATGGGCACTGAAGCTTTCTTT.